This is a list of T cell receptor beta chains from one sample in a study of T cells in Graves' hyperthyroidism and ophthalmopathy. TCRdb called the multiplex PCR reads again in MiXCR, with one record for every CDR3 protein. The top ten hold about 17% of the sample, which has about 480,000 distinct CDR3 sequences, 14% seen once. Material for sequencing was blood. The source of these receptors is a woman under 30 with Graves' hyperthyroidism. Both conserved end residues are trimmed from each CDR3.

CDR3 protein	V gene	J gene
ASSVAMVGVDTEAF	TRBV9	TRBJ1-1
AISVIIAGGLANTGELF	TRBV10-3	TRBJ2-2
ATTLRSDRGHGYT	TRBV12-3/TRBV12-4	TRBJ1-2
ASSVRASSYNEQF	TRBV6-1	TRBJ2-1
ATSDLTADTGELF	TRBV24-1	TRBJ2-2
ASSLQGPYYEQY	TRBV19	TRBJ2-7
SAMRSGGQNEQF	TRBV20-1	TRBJ2-1
ASSAGQGPDTQY	TRBV6-1	TRBJ2-3
VSSFGRLTNEQY	TRBV5-1	TRBJ2-7
SVRQGYVEAF	TRBV29-1	TRBJ1-1
AISEGQFNQPQH	TRBV10-3	TRBJ1-5
ASSFQRGPGEQY	TRBV19	TRBJ2-7
SVEGKNTEAF	TRBV29-1	TRBJ1-1
ASSVRSSEQF	TRBV9	TRBJ2-1
ASRGLAITDTQY	TRBV27	TRBJ2-3
ASTLGASAYNEQF	TRBV12-3/TRBV12-4	TRBJ2-1
ASTDLDSAVYGYT	TRBV19	TRBJ1-2
ASSLDGGGRSGELF	TRBV11-2	TRBJ2-2
AISESSRANYGYT	TRBV10-3	TRBJ1-2
ASGRGGRRFTDTQY	TRBV27	TRBJ2-3
ASSLVGAGPGAYNEQF	TRBV9	TRBJ2-1
ASNIQGRNHGYT	TRBV6-1	TRBJ1-2
ASGPVGENIQY	TRBV12-5	TRBJ2-4
ASSQEGQETQY	TRBV3-1	TRBJ2-5
ATSRTASTDTQY	TRBV24-1	TRBJ2-3
ASYTTGTGGAGELF	TRBV19	TRBJ2-2
ASSWGTDTQY	TRBV7-8	TRBJ2-3
ASSPAGTLSYNEQF	TRBV11-3	TRBJ2-1
ASSLDGRHSYNEQF	TRBV5-1	TRBJ2-1
AWSGSGNSPLH	TRBV30	TRBJ1-6
ASSVDQWAEAF	TRBV7-3	TRBJ1-1
ASSQERGLLYGYT	TRBV14	TRBJ1-2
ASSSFSTGLAEYYNEQY	TRBV27	-
ASSGSRTEAF	TRBV5-1	TRBJ1-1
SASRGGGTDTQY	TRBV20-1	TRBJ2-3
ASSIGGFPEAF	TRBV7-3	TRBJ1-1
ASSLEGPSNNSPFH	TRBV5-1	TRBJ1-6
ASTPGLAGGPHTGELF	TRBV12-3/TRBV12-4	TRBJ2-2
ASSFPSVGTGELF	TRBV27	TRBJ2-2
ASSPEASTGQSPLH	TRBV18	TRBJ1-6
ASSHATGQGKPEAF	TRBV4-2	TRBJ1-1
ASNDRGETQY	TRBV28	TRBJ2-5
ASSLASSSYNEQF	TRBV5-1	TRBJ2-1
ASGSGYIGGEQY	TRBV12-5	TRBJ2-7
ASSLGGGPSNEQF	TRBV5-1	TRBJ2-1
ASSRLGTSGVTGELF	TRBV5-1	TRBJ2-2
ASSLRGFGYGYT	TRBV11-1	TRBJ1-2
ASSFIPTSGRAYNEQF	TRBV13	TRBJ2-1
ASSFIDTQY	TRBV12-3/TRBV12-4	TRBJ2-3